This T cell receptor beta chain was identified in a study of beta chain features in type 1 diabetes (dated by TCRdb to the late 2010s). Some background on the complete study: Mean age, gender distribution, total cell number and subset yield were not different between patients and healthy donors. A total of 100 million to 110 million sorted cells were examined across all samples, and a strong correlation was observed between cell number per subset and RNA yield. In the study, recently diagnosed type 1 diabetes patients and matched healthy donors were compared on the TCRB repertoires of their sorted circulating CD4+ T cell subsets. Naive and central memory subsets were obtained from all 30 or so donors, but regulatory and stem cell-like memory subsets were isolated from only 8 patients and about eight healthy donors. Overall results and qualifications from the work: Because the HLA sub-analyses included only small numbers of individuals, any influence of HLA type on TCRB rearrangement was left unresolved. Shorter templates might be favored by PCR, yet because patient and control samples were amplified and corrected together, any such skew would affect both groups equally. Fewer insertions and more nucleotide deletions at VDJ recombination sites were observed in patients with type 1 diabetes, implying thymic rearrangement abnormalities. Naive, central memory and regulatory TCRB repertoires appeared to be more alike among patients than among healthy donors. A moderate but significant shortening of TCRB CDR3 length was observed in type 1 diabetes patients in all four CD4+ subsets. Sequencing cDNA rather than genomic DNA could over-represent highly expressing activated cells, although activation and CD3 levels did not differ between groups.

This clone was found many times. Its antigen specificity is not known. No clone much larger than this one lies a single base away; base qualities are absent. All of the isolated RNA was reverse transcribed with the High Capacity cDNA Reverse Transcription Kit, so expressed TCRB transcripts were sequenced. Naive, central memory and regulatory T cell samples underwent deep immunoSEQ sequencing, averaging around 3.9 million total reads per sample. Sorted cells were lysed in RLT buffer, and RNA was extracted using DNase-treated RNeasy Micro or Mini kits according to cell number. Each cell subset was processed on its own to prevent cross-contamination, while patient and healthy donor samples were processed together. The immunoSEQ multiplex PCR was used to amplify TCRB sequences from cDNA, generating 87-bp fragments that spanned the CDR3 region. Amplicons were sequenced on the Illumina HiSeq platform. Processing in the source paper ran as follows. PCR bias was corrected computationally using synthetic template baselines, and reads within Hamming distance 2 were collapsed, with unmergeable singletons discarded. Reads were aligned against IMGT to assign V, D and J genes, CDR3 length and insertions or deletions at six rearrangement sites. Clonotype counts were normalized to sorted cell number within each subset before computing true diversity and Gini coefficients with the tcR R package. The overlap coefficient, calculated on TCRB nucleotide sequences, was used to measure repertoire sharing. TCRdb took over this immuneACCESS table, retaining in-frame rearrangements with V and J assigned. Such tables are incomplete; in checked studies, under half of the missing clones stem from an unresolved V gene, and the remainder is unexplained. V and J calls and clone size are as listed in that table; D and trimming were resolved from the DNA. This sample lists 130,000 or so clones; about a tenth were detected once. Of the sample, 0.6% to 0.8% falls within the top ten clones.

From each donor, a single peripheral blood sample of around 120 mL on average was drawn into heparinised tubes. Using a panel that included CD45RO, CCR7, CD25, CD127, CD95 and CD27, naive, central memory, regulatory and stem cell-like memory CD4+ T cells were sorted on a BD FACSAria II. Every sorted population had a purity above 95%. PBMCs were isolated immediately by Lymphoprep density gradient centrifugation and stained directly without culture. To minimize batch effects, samples were stained and sorted in pairs, one healthy donor with one patient per experiment. Reading from cysteine to phenylalanine, the CDR3 counts 13 amino acids. Kept here is only the CDR3 DNA, which spans 39 bases and is read in frame from base 1. CDR1 is given as SEHNR and CDR2 as FQNEAQ, both from the germline V gene (reference sequence). V lost 5 bases and J lost 9 bases, and the count of bases not matched to a germline gene is 6.

This chain is built from TRBV7-9 and TRBJ2-1; 8 central bases correspond to TRBD2. Sequenced input: central memory CD4+ T cells from blood. This sequence originates from a man in his late teens or twenties in good health. Read as DNA, the sequence is TGTGCCAGCAGCAGAGCGGGGGACACTGAGCAGTTCTTC. Its protein reads: CASSRAGDTEQFF. With the rest looked up from the reference TRBV7-9 and TRBJ2-1 genes rather than sequenced, the full variable domain is DTGVSQNPRHKITKRGQNVTFRCDPISEHNRLYWYRQTLGQGPEFLTYFQNEAQLEKSRLLSDRFSAERPKGSFSTLEIQRTEQGDSAMYLCASSRAGDTEQFFGPGTRLTVL.